This TCR beta chain was sequenced during a study of glioma-infiltrating T cells after dendritic cell vaccination. Study findings and constraints: Survival was not directly related to TCR clonality in these patients.

The time point was: after dendritic cell vaccination, including at tumor progression/relapse. Comments on this clone: Its antigen remains unknown.

Germline loops: CDR1 SGDLS, CDR2 YYNGEE. Unmatched junction bases numbered 7, after V lost 4 bases and J lost 3 bases. The CDR3 length is 16 residues. TCRdb's copy holds only in-frame clones and misses some; the assay was immunoSEQ multiplex PCR. This sample has about 91,000 clones; more than 80% occur once, and the top ten carry approximately 2%. This rearrangement joins TRBV9 to TRBJ1-3, with 10 positions matching TRBD1. This clonotype was obtained from a human donor with glioblastoma. Sequencing was performed on blood, taken after dendritic cell vaccination. DNA for the CDR3: TGTGCCAGCAGCACCAGGACAGGGGGAGTTGGAAACACCATATATTTT. This gives the protein CASSTRTGGVGNTIYF.